This T cell receptor (beta chain) was found in a study of T-cell memory formation after mild COVID-19. Trimming took 3 bases from V and 9 from J, leaving 18 bases between them. The CDR3 length is 15 residues. Employing constant-segment primers, 5'RACE generated TCR alpha and TCR beta cDNA libraries bearing sample barcodes and UMIs. TCRdb reprocessed the 5' RACE reads with MiXCR, giving one entry per CDR3 protein. The sample lists some 450,000 distinct CDR3 sequences, roughly 18% occurring once. The receptor's source is a man aged 18 to 29 who had mild COVID-19 (a few samples of this study predate the infection). Cell type and time point are not known. The specimen sequenced was PBMCs or a T cell subset sorted from them (not recorded which). The rearrangement joins TRBV12-3 or TRBV12-4 to TRBJ2-4; tentatively, D is TRBD2 (5 bases). In DNA form, the CDR3 reads TGTGCCAGCAGTTTCCCCAACGAGGGTTACGGCATTCAGTACTTC. Amino acid sequence: CASSFPNEGYGIQYF.